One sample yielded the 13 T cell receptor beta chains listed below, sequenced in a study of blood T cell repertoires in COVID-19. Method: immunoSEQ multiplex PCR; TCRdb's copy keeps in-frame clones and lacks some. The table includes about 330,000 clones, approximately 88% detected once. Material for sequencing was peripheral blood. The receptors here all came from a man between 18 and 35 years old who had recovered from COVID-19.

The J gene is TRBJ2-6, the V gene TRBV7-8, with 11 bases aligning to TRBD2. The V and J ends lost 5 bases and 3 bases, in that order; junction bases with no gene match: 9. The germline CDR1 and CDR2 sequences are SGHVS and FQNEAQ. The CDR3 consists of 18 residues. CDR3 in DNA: TGTGCCAGCAGCCACGTAACTAGCGGGGGACTTGGGGCCAACGTCCTGACTTTC. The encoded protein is CASSHVTSGGLGANVLTF.

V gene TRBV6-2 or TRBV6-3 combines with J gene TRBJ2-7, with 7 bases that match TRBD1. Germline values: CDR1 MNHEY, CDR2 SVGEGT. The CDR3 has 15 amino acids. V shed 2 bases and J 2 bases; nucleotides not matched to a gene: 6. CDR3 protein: CASSYGPGQTYEQYF. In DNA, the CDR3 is TGTGCCAGCAGTTACGGCCCGGGACAGACCTACGAGCAGTACTTC.

The CDR3 sequence is CASSSGLITEAFF. CDR3 sequence (DNA): TGTGCCAGCAGCTCGGGACTGATCACTGAAGCTTTCTTT. The chain employs TRBV7-8 and TRBJ1-1; possibly TRBD1 for D (5 bases). CDR1 and CDR2 from the germline V gene are SGHVS and FQNEAQ. The V end lost 4 bases, the J end lost 4 bases, and 10 bases lay between the germline ends. This CDR3 has 13 amino acids.

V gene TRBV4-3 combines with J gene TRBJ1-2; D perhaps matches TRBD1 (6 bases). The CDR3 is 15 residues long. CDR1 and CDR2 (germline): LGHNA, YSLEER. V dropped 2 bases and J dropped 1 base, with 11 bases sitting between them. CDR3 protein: CASSQRRQVNYGYTF. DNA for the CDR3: TGCGCCAGCAGCCAACGTAGACAGGTTAACTATGGCTACACCTTC.

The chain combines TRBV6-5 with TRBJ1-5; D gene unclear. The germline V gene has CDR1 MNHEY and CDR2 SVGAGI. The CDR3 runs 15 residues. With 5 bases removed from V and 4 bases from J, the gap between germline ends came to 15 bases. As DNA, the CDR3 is TGTGCCAGCAGTCCCCAGGACGGGATGAATCAGCCCCAGCATTTT. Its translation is CASSPQDGMNQPQHF.

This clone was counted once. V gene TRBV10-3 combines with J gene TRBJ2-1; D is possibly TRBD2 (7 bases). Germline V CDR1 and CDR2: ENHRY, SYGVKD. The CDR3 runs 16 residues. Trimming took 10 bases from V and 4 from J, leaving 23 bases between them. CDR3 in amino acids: CASDARRGAEYNEQFF. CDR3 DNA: TGTGCCAGTGATGCCCGTCGGGGGGCCGAATACAATGAGCAGTTCTTC.

CDR3 DNA sequence: TGTGCCAGCAGTTACTTCCAGTCTAATTCACCCCTCCACTTT. Translation gives CASSYFQSNSPLHF. The chain employs TRBV6-5 and TRBJ1-6; no firm D call. The germline CDR1 and CDR2 sequences are MNHEY and SVGAGI. V was pared by 1 base and J by 6 bases, with 7 bases between. This CDR3 comprises 14 residues.

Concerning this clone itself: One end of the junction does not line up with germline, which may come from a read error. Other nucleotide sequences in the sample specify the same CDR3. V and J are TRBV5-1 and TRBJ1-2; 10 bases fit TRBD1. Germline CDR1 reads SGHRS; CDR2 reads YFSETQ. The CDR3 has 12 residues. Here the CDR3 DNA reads TGCGCCAGCAGCGGGACAGGGGCTGGCTACACTTTC. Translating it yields CASSGTGAGYTF.

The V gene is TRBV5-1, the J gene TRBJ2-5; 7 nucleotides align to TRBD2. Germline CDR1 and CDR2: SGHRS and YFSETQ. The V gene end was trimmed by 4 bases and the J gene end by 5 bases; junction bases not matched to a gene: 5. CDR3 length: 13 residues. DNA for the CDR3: TGCGCCAGCAGCACGGGAGGAGGGGAGACCCAGTACTTC. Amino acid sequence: CASSTGGGETQYF.

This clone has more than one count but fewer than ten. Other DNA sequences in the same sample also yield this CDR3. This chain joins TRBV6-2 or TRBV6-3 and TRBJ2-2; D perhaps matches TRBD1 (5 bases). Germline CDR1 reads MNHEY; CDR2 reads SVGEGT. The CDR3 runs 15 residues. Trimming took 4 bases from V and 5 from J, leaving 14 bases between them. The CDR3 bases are TGTGCCAGCAGTTTAGGGCAGGGAAGGACCGGGGAGCTGTTTTTT. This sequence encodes CASSLGQGRTGELFF.

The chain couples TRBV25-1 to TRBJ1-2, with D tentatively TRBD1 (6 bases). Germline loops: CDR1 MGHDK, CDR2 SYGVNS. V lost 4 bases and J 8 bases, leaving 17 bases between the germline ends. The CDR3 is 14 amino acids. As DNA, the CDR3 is TGTGCCAGCAGTGGGGGGCGAGAGCTAGAGGGCTACACCTTC. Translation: CASSGGRELEGYTF.

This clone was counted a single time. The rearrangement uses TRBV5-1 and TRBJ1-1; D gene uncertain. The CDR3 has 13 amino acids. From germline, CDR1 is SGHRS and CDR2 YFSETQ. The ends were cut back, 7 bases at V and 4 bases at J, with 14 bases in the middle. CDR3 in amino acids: CASGLGSGTEAFF. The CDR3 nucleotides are TGCGCCAGCGGACTAGGGAGCGGCACTGAAGCTTTCTTT.

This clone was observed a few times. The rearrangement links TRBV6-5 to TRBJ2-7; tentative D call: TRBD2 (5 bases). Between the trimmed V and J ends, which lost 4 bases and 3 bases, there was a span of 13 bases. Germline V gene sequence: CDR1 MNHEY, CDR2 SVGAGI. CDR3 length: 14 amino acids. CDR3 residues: CASSWFIEGYEQYF. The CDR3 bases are TGTGCCAGCAGTTGGTTCATAGAGGGCTACGAGCAGTACTTC.